Listed below are T cell receptor beta chains from one sample, sequenced in a study of memory CD4+ T cells and cytomegalovirus serostatus. TCRdb's copy holds only in-frame clones and misses some; the assay was immunoSEQ multiplex PCR. The sample lists about 50,000 clones; 82% were seen once. Sequenced: memory CD4+ T cells from blood. The source is an adult in good health and CMV-seronegative. CDR3s include the opening cysteine and the closing phenylalanine or tryptophan. The D gene is left open where the match is weak. Size values are once, few and many counts, or a class for expanded clones, and some rows have none.

few	NA	TRBV19	TRBJ1-1	CASSIRLSTEAFF	TGTGCCAGTAGTATACGACTGTCCACTGAAGCTTTCTTT
NA	TRBD1	TRBV25-1	TRBJ2-7	CASKGSSDRGYEQYF	TGTGCCAGCAAGGGATCCTCGGACAGGGGGTACGAGCAGTACTTC
NA	NA	TRBV19	TRBJ1-3	CASSVQGSSGNTIYF	TGTGCCAGTAGTGTACAGGGCAGCTCTGGAAACACCATATATTTT
once	NA	TRBV7-8	TRBJ1-1	CASSPQKGLGRIGAFF	TGTGCCAGCAGCCCACAAAAGGGCTTAGGAAGGATCGGTGCTTTCTTT
once	NA	TRBV11-1	TRBJ1-1	CASSLGRGIKGTEAFF	TGTGCCAGCAGCTTAGGGCGGGGAATTAAGGGCACTGAAGCTTTCTTT
once	TRBD1	TRBV2	TRBJ2-2	CASSRDRGTTGELFF	TGTGCCAGCAGTCGGGACAGGGGGACAACCGGGGAGCTGTTTTTT
few	TRBD1	TRBV19	TRBJ1-1	CASSFGQVEAFF	TGTGCCAGTAGCTTTGGACAGGTTGAAGCTTTCTTT
NA	NA	TRBV18	TRBJ2-1	CASSPPGGSSYNEQFF	TGTGCCAGCTCACCACCGGGCGGAAGCTCCTACAATGAGCAGTTCTTC
NA	TRBD2	TRBV2	TRBJ2-3	CASRLANTQYF	TGTGCCAGTAGACTAGCCAATACGCAGTATTTT
NA	NA	TRBV27	TRBJ1-2	CASSQQGDYGYTF	TGTGCCAGCAGTCAACAGGGAGACTATGGCTACACCTTC
few	NA	TRBV7-8	TRBJ1-3	CASSLGNTIYF	TGTGCCAGCAGCTTAGGAAACACCATATATTTT
NA	TRBD1	TRBV12-5	TRBJ1-1	CASGWGQGNTEAFF	TGTGCTAGTGGTTGGGGACAGGGGAACACTGAAGCTTTCTTT
once	NA	TRBV18	TRBJ1-3	CASSPGRAGFNSGNTIYF	TGTGCCAGCTCACCGGGACGGGCCGGTTTCAACTCTGGAAACACCATATATTTT
few	NA	TRBV5-1	TRBJ2-3	CASSLGQLASWDTQYF	TGCGCCAGCAGCTTGGGCCAGTTGGCTAGCTGGGATACGCAGTATTTT
few	NA	TRBV7-9	TRBJ1-4	CASSAGQSTNEKLFF	TGTGCCAGCAGCGCCGGACAATCAACTAATGAAAAACTGTTTTTT
few	TRBD2	TRBV6-6	TRBJ2-7	CASSSGGTSYEQYF	TGTGCCAGCAGCTCCGGGGGGACCTCCTACGAGCAGTACTTC
NA	NA	TRBV20-1	TRBJ1-1	CSAAGDGAFF	TGCAGTGCGGCAGGGGATGGAGCTTTCTTT